This TCR beta chain was sequenced during a study of shared clonotypes between healthy human individuals. The overall study: Serving as donors were a couple of women and three men, whose ages spanned 18 to 49.

The study drew its donors from healthy HIV-negative adults without recent acute infections or vaccinations. Between the trimmed V and J ends, which lost 4 bases and 5 bases, there was a span of 18 bases. Germline values: CDR1 SGHRS, CDR2 YFSETQ. The CDR3 contains 15 residues. On this clone itself: Its target is not known.

Findings of the study overall: A handful of donors had about 5% of their naive CD4 clonotypes in common. A generally larger estimated richness was seen in naive subsets than in memory subsets.

Sequencing used immunoSEQ multiplex PCR; TCRdb keeps in-frame clones, though not all of them. The repertoire consists of approximately 2,300,000 clones, with about nine tenths occurring once and the leading ten covering 0.3% to 0.45%. Sequenced sample: naive CD4+ T cells from PBMCs. Subset denoted: CD45RA+ positively selected. J is TRBJ1-1 and V is TRBV5-1; D is uncertain. The receptor was derived from a man between 18 and 29 years old in good health. Some clones in this sample may be carry-over from other donors' samples. This CDR3 is CASSRTRIVGTEAFF. In DNA form, the CDR3 reads TGCGCCAGCAGCCGAACGAGAATTGTTGGGACTGAAGCTTTCTTT.